Listed here are 4 T cell receptor beta chains from one sample, sequenced in a study of CD8 T cells in ankylosing spondylitis. No antigen has been identified for these receptors. Study-level points and caveats: Several highly homologous variants made up a TCR beta motif, and this motif appeared characteristic of ankylosing spondylitis blood.

MiXCR was run by TCRdb on the 5' RACE reads, yielding one entry per CDR3 protein. The table has 200,000 to 250,000 distinct CDR3 sequences, 15% to 20% seen once. Sequenced input: blood, either unsorted or a sorted T cell fraction (not recorded which). These receptors were obtained from a male donor with ankylosing spondylitis.

V and J are TRBV6-4 and TRBJ2-1; the D is unclear. V shed 0 bases and J shed 3 bases, with 3 bases lying between them. Germline values: CDR1 MRHNA, CDR2 SNTAGT. The length of the CDR3 is 13 residues. Here the CDR3 reads CASSDSIYNEQFF. CDR3 coding DNA: TGTGCCAGCAGTGACTCAATCTACAATGAGCAGTTCTTC.

The CDR3 nucleotides are TGCGCCAGCAGCCAACCGGACAGGGGACGACCCGAAGCTTTCTTT. This translates into CASSQPDRGRPEAFF. The rearrangement uses TRBV4-1 and TRBJ1-1; 9 positions match TRBD1. CDR1 and CDR2 (germline): MGHRA, YSYEKL. J gave up 8 bases and V 2 bases, and 9 bases lay outside the gene matches. The CDR3 is made up of 15 amino acids.

V is TRBV3-1 and J is TRBJ2-7; perhaps TRBD2 as D (6 bases). Germline CDR1 LGHDT, CDR2 YNNKEL (reference sequence). The CDR3 is made up of 13 amino acids. V shed 4 bases and J shed 3 bases, with 10 bases lying between them. The DNA of the CDR3 is TGTGCCAGCAGCCCGGGACTGGTCTACGAGCAGTACTTC. Protein product: CASSPGLVYEQYF.

The J gene is TRBJ1-2, the V gene TRBV12-3 or TRBV12-4, with D unclear. The CDR3 is 15 residues long. V was clipped by 5 bases and J by 7 bases, with 20 bases between them. The CDR3 DNA is TGTGCCAGCAGTCTCACGGGAGGGCTACCGGCTGGCTACACCTTC. The encoded protein is CASSLTGGLPAGYTF.